This TCR beta chain is from a study of identical twins. Each cDNA held unique molecular identifiers, and template switching gave it a universal primer site. TCRdb reprocessed the 5' RACE reads via MiXCR and lists one record per CDR3 protein. The table shows around 1.7 million distinct CDR3 sequences, with 32% occurring only once. Looked up from germline, CDR1 is MNHEY and CDR2 is SVGEGT. V lost 1 base to trimming and J lost 1 base, with 14 bases between them. The CDR3 loop spans 16 amino acids. Study outcomes and limitations: Analyses of zero insertions could, in part, be confounded by invariant MAIT and iNKT cells. With abundant cord blood beta clonotypes, insertions were fewer; memory repertoires showed no such pattern. For monozygotic twins, models underestimated out-of-frame TCR alpha sharing.

In its sample, this clonotype was seen once. Its antigen is undetermined. The chain joins TRBV6-2 or TRBV6-3 to TRBJ2-7; a weak D match, TRBD1 (5 bases). The sample taken for sequencing was cord blood. This receptor was obtained from a newborn girl in good health. The DNA for the CDR3 is TGTGCCAGCAGTTACTTAGGGGAATGGAGATCCTACGAGCAGTACTTC. It codes for CASSYLGEWRSYEQYF.